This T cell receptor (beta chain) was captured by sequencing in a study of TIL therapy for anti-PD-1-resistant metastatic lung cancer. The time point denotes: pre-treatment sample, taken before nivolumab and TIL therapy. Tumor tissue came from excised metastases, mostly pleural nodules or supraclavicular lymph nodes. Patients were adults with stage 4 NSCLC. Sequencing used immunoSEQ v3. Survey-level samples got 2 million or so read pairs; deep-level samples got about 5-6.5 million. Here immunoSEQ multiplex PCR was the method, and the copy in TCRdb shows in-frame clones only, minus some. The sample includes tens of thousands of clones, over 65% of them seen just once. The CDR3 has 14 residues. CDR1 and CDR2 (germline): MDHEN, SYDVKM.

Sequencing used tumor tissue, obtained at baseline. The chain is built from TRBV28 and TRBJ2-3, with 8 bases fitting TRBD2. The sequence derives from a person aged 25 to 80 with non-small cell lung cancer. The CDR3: CSASGWGATDTQYF. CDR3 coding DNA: TGTTCGGCTAGCGGGTGGGGGGCAACAGATACGCAGTATTTT.